A single sample gave rise to the 27 T cell receptor beta chains below, sequenced in a study of blood T cells in healthy people across ages. A J-beta primer mix and a sample-barcoded 5' primer were used in a second PCR of roughly 6 to 12 cycles. TCRdb called the 5' RACE reads again in MiXCR, with one record for every CDR3 protein. The sample includes hundreds of thousands of distinct CDR3 sequences, 20% to 25% seen only once; the top ten take more than 8.5%. The same sample was also used in a study of T cells of mothers and their children.

The sequencing sample was made of blood. The receptors shown here come from a boy aged 5-17 years in good health.

The chain joins TRBV29-1 to TRBJ2-1, with D perhaps assigned TRBD1 or TRBD2 (5 bases each). Germline CDR1 SQVTM, CDR2 ANQGSEA. This CDR3 has 13 amino acids. V dropped 1 base and J dropped 9 bases, with 13 bases sitting between them. The CDR3 region has the DNA TGCAGCGTTGAAGTGCCGGGGCACGGTGAGCAGTTCTTC. It yields the protein CSVEVPGHGEQFF.

This clonotype appeared a few times. The rearrangement joins TRBV28 to TRBJ2-4; 10 bases map to TRBD2. The CDR3 is made up of 21 amino acids. Germline V gene data show CDR1 as MDHEN and CDR2 as SYDVKM. V lost 3 bases to trimming and J lost 0 bases; unmatched junction nucleotides: 17. The CDR3 is CASSFPPLAGLTLLAKNIQYF. CDR3 nucleotide sequence: TGTGCCAGCAGTTTTCCCCCACTAGCGGGATTGACCTTGCTAGCCAAAAACATTCAGTACTTC.

This clonotype was seen more than once but under ten times. This chain connects TRBV28 to TRBJ2-7; D may be TRBD1 (6 bases). The CDR3 extends over 17 amino acids. The V end was cut by 6 bases, the J end by 3 bases, with 24 bases between. CDR1 and CDR2 from the germline V gene are MDHEN and SYDVKM. As DNA, the CDR3 is TGTGCCAGCAGATCCGGGACATTTTCCCTAGGGCGCTACGAGCAGTACTTC. Translating it yields CASRSGTFSLGRYEQYF.

This clonotype was detected a few times. This rearrangement joins TRBV6-5 to TRBJ1-2; D remains unclear. V was cut by 4 bases and J by 12 bases, with 6 bases left in between. This CDR3 spans 9 amino acids. Germline-derived CDR1 and CDR2 are MNHEY and SVGAGI. The CDR3, as DNA: TGTGCCAGCAGTTGCCTTAACACCTTC. Translating gives CASSCLNTF.

The chain combines TRBV20-1 with TRBJ2-7; 10 bases map to TRBD2. CDR3 size: 13 residues. Germline V gene lookup returns CDR1 DFQATT and CDR2 SNEGSKA (reference sequence). J lost 3 bases, V lost 6 bases, and 5 bases had no gene match. The CDR3 is CSAVAGGIYEQYF. The CDR3 DNA sequence: TGCAGTGCGGTAGCGGGAGGTATCTACGAGCAGTACTTC.

This clonotype has only a few counts. V and J are TRBV12-3 or TRBV12-4 and TRBJ2-3; no clear D. Trimming took 6 bases from V and 6 from J, leaving 13 bases between them. The CDR3 is 13 amino acids. The CDR3 DNA reads TGTGCCAGCAGCCTTGACCGCCCTGATACGCAGTATTTT. Translation: CASSLDRPDTQYF.

This sequence joins TRBV6-6 and TRBJ2-3; the match to TRBD2 covers 11 bases. Trimming took 7 bases from V and 3 from J; bases not matched to a gene: 6. The CDR3 runs 15 residues. Germline CDR1 is MNHNY and CDR2 is SVGAGI (reference sequence). CDR3 sequence reads: CASTLAGGQTDTQYF. The CDR3 coding sequence is TGTGCCAGCACCCTAGCGGGGGGACAAACAGATACGCAGTATTTT.

The chain employs TRBV20-1 and TRBJ1-1; D is undetermined. Trimming removed 1 base from V and 6 bases from J, with 18 bases in between. Germline CDR1 reads DFQATT; CDR2 reads SNEGSKA (reference sequence). The CDR3 totals 15 residues. CDR3 sequence: CSARGLDSLGAEAFF. CDR3 in DNA: TGCAGTGCTAGAGGGCTGGACTCCCTAGGCGCTGAAGCTTTCTTT.

This clonotype was seen only a few times. The chain uses TRBV15 and TRBJ1-4; weak D call: TRBD1 (5 bases). V shed 2 bases and J shed 4 bases, with 11 bases lying between them. The germline V gene encodes CDR1 LNHNV and CDR2 YYDKDF (reference sequence). There are 15 residues in the CDR3. The CDR3 bases are TGTGCCACCAGCAGACCCGACAGAATTAATGAAAAACTGTTTTTT. The encoded protein is CATSRPDRINEKLFF.

This chain links TRBV20-1 with TRBJ2-7; D is perhaps TRBD2 (6 bases). The CDR3 is 16 residues long. V lost 2 bases and J lost 1, with 18 bases in between. Germline assignment: CDR1 DFQATT and CDR2 SNEGSKA (reference sequence). The chain's CDR3 is CSARRQPGTLSYEQYF. The DNA for the CDR3 is TGCAGTGCTAGACGACAACCCGGGACTTTGTCCTACGAGCAGTACTTC.

The rearrangement uses TRBV29-1 and TRBJ2-1; maybe TRBD2 (5 bases). This CDR3 contains 13 residues. Germline lookup yields CDR1 SQVTM and CDR2 ANQGSEA. The V end was cut by 6 bases, the J end by 0 bases, with 9 bases between. CDR3 sequence reads: CSVRDLSYNEQFF. The CDR3 region has the DNA TGCAGCGTCCGGGATCTCTCCTACAATGAGCAGTTCTTC.

This clonotype was detected a few times. V usage is TRBV20-1 and J usage is TRBJ1-1; the D is unclear. The CDR3 is 12 residues long. Germline loops: CDR1 DFQATT, CDR2 SNEGSKA (reference sequence). Trimming pared 0 bases from V and 5 bases from J, leaving 7 bases between. CDR3 protein: CSAREVRTEAFF. The CDR3 DNA follows: TGCAGTGCTAGAGAGGTTAGGACTGAAGCTTTCTTT.

This clonotype occurred a few times. The chain joins TRBV10-2 to TRBJ2-7, with D possibly being TRBD2 (6 bases). This CDR3 contains 13 residues. Germline CDR1 WSHSY, CDR2 SAAADI. Trimming shortened V by 4 bases and J by 2 bases, and 9 bases separated the two germline ends. The CDR3 nucleotides read TGCGCCAGCAGTGGTAGCGGTGCCTACGAGCAGTACTTC. Translating gives CASSGSGAYEQYF.

J is TRBJ1-5 and V is TRBV12-3 or TRBV12-4, with unresolved D. There are 12 residues in the CDR3. Trimming left V 5 bases short and J 6 bases short, with 8 bases between. CDR3 DNA: TGTGCCAGCAGTCCCTCCCCTCAGCCCCAGCATTTT. It yields the protein CASSPSPQPQHF.

This rearrangement joins TRBV7-9 to TRBJ2-3; 8 nucleotides line up with TRBD2. The CDR3 has 18 amino acids. CDR1 is SEHNR and CDR2 is FQNEAQ in the germline V gene (reference sequence). V lost 2 bases and J lost 1; bases outside the gene matches: 11. CDR3 sequence reads: CASSLSVAGGWGTDTQYF. DNA for the CDR3: TGTGCCAGCAGCTTATCCGTCGCGGGAGGATGGGGCACAGATACGCAGTATTTT. Together with reference TRBV7-9 and TRBJ2-3, the CDR3 gives the full variable domain: DTGVSQNPRHKITKRGQNVTFRCDPISEHNRLYWYRQTLGQGPEFLTYFQNEAQLEKSRLLSDRFSAERPKGSFSTLEIQRTEQGDSAMYLCASSLSVAGGWGTDTQYFGPGTRLTVL.

The V call is TRBV11-2, the J call TRBJ2-3, with 10 bases matching TRBD2. The CDR3 sequence is 17 residues long. V was clipped by 2 bases and J by 2 bases; unmatched bases: 7. Germline CDR1 is SGHAT and CDR2 is FQNNGV. The CDR3 nucleotides are TGTGCCAGCAGCTTAAAAACCCTAGCGGGAGTCACAGATACGCAGTATTTT. Translating it yields CASSLKTLAGVTDTQYF.

This clonotype was observed a few times. CDR3 region: CASSSVTEAFF. The CDR3 region has the DNA TGTGCCAGCAGCTCGGTTACCGAAGCTTTCTTT. V usage is TRBV5-5 and J usage is TRBJ1-1; D is unresolved. The CDR3 extends over 11 amino acids. V was pared by 3 bases and J by 8 bases, with 8 bases between. Per the germline V gene, CDR1 is SGHKS and CDR2 is YYEKEE (reference sequence).

This clonotype showed up many times. The chain recombines TRBV29-1 with TRBJ2-3, with 8 bases fitting TRBD2. The J segment lost 6 bases and the V segment lost 1 base, leaving 9 bases of the junction unmatched. The V gene's germline CDR1 is SQVTM and CDR2 ANQGSEA. This CDR3 contains 15 residues. The CDR3 coding sequence is TGCAGCGTTGAAGGAGCAGCGGGAGTCAGGGATACGCAGTATTTT. It specifies CSVEGAAGVRDTQYF.

Only a few counts were recorded for this clonotype. The rearrangement links TRBV7-9 to TRBJ2-1; D gene unclear. The better agreement between TRBJ2-5 and the DNA end casts doubt on the J call. The germline V gene encodes CDR1 SEHNR and CDR2 FQNEAQ (reference sequence). The CDR3 contains 14 residues. CDR3 sequence reads: CASSLLLIGETQYF. The CDR3 DNA sequence: TGTGCCAGCAGCCTCCTACTAATTGGGGAGACCCAGTACTTC.

The chain has TRBV12-3 or TRBV12-4 and TRBJ1-2; 9 bases fit TRBD1. This CDR3 region has 13 residues. V dropped 6 bases and J dropped 4; count of bases not matched to a gene: 3. In DNA form, the CDR3 reads TGTGCCAGCAGGGGGGACAGGGTCTATGGCTACACCTTC. Its translation is CASRGDRVYGYTF.

The chain employs TRBV3-1 and TRBJ1-5, with D maybe TRBD1 (5 bases). V was pared by 0 bases and J by 11 bases, with 17 bases between. CDR3 length equals 15 residues. CDR1 is LGHDT and CDR2 is YNNKEL in the germline V gene (reference sequence). CDR3 nucleotide sequence: TGTGCCAGCAGCCAAGAGTCGGGGGGGACCAGGACCCAGCATTTT. It yields the protein CASSQESGGTRTQHF.

This chain connects TRBV5-6 to TRBJ2-1; D might be TRBD2 (6 bases). CDR3 length: 15 amino acids. Germline lookup yields CDR1 SGHDT and CDR2 YYEEEE. V was shortened by 6 bases and J by 0 bases, with 13 bases between the two germline ends. The CDR3 spells CASNARDFSYNEQFF. The CDR3 nucleotides are TGTGCCAGCAACGCCCGGGACTTCTCCTACAATGAGCAGTTCTTC.

This clonotype came up many times. The chain has TRBV9 and TRBJ1-6; TRBD1 is a possible D gene (6 bases). This CDR3 region has 13 residues. From germline, CDR1 is SGDLS and CDR2 YYNGEE. V was trimmed by 2 bases and J by 10 bases, leaving 10 bases between them. CDR3 sequence (DNA): TGTGCCAGCAGCGTGCAGGGGTCCTCACCCCTCCACTTT. It is translated as CASSVQGSSPLHF.

This clonotype was seen more than once but under ten times. The chain carries TRBV20-1 and TRBJ2-5; TRBD2 agrees at 12 bases. Germline assignment: CDR1 DFQATT and CDR2 SNEGSKA (reference sequence). The CDR3 sequence is 16 residues long. V lost 0 bases and J lost 5; bases outside the gene matches: 7. The CDR3 region has the DNA TGCAGTGCTAGAGAGACTAGCGGGAGTACTGTGGAGACCCAGTACTTC. Translated, it gives CSARETSGSTVETQYF.

This clonotype has more than one count but fewer than ten. V is TRBV11-1 and J is TRBJ2-7, with D possibly being TRBD1 or TRBD2 (5 bases each). Trimming took 3 bases from V and 2 from J, leaving 11 bases between them. Germline-derived CDR1 and CDR2 are SGHAT and FQDESV (reference sequence). The CDR3 covers 14 residues. The CDR3 DNA is TGTGCCAGCAGCTTCCGGGACCACCCCTACGAGCAGTACTTC. This translates into CASSFRDHPYEQYF.

The rearrangement joins TRBV12-3 or TRBV12-4 to TRBJ2-5; TRBD2 aligns across 13 bases. CDR3 size: 15 residues. The J segment lost 2 bases and the V segment lost 6 bases, leaving 3 bases of the junction unmatched. The CDR3 DNA is TGTGCCAGCAGCGTGACTAGCGGGGGGCAAGAGACCCAGTACTTC. Translating gives CASSVTSGGQETQYF.

The chain has TRBV12-5 and TRBJ2-4, with 9 nucleotides matching TRBD1. The CDR3 totals 14 residues. Losses at the gene ends were 1 base for V and 7 bases for J; bases not matched to a gene: 2. Per germline, CDR1 LGHNT and CDR2 FRNRAP. The CDR3 DNA reads as TGTGCTAGTGGTTTGGGGACAGGGGCGAACATTCAGTACTTC. Residues: CASGLGTGANIQYF.